Below are 5 T cell receptor beta chains sequenced from a single sample in a study of T cells expressing NK-cell markers. Reanalyzing the 5' RACE reads, TCRdb keeps one entry per CDR3 protein, without DNA. This sample contains some 110,000 distinct CDR3 sequences. Material: blood T cells: a sorted CD56 or NKG2C T cell subset, CD4+ or CD8+ T cells, or bulk PBMC T cells (not recorded which). The receptor set was obtained from a woman between 18 and 75 years old in good health.

This sequence joins TRBV4-1 and TRBJ1-2. From germline, CDR1 is MGHRA and CDR2 YSYEKL. CDR3 size: 16 residues. CDR3 protein: CASSAGTSGSWDGYTF.

The chain joins TRBV6-5 to TRBJ2-1; TCRdb reports TRBD1, a call that lacks DNA to check it against. Germline-derived CDR1 and CDR2 are MNHEY and SVGAGI. The CDR3 totals 15 residues. The CDR3 loop reads CASSYSGQKGNEQFF.

V gene TRBV12-3 or TRBV12-4 combines with J gene TRBJ1-2; TCRdb lists TRBD1, though no DNA is available to test this call. The CDR3 totals 12 residues. The CDR3 loop reads CASSLEGAGYTF.

The chain recombines TRBV12-3 or TRBV12-4 with TRBJ1-2; TCRdb's D call, TRBD1, is unchecked because there is no DNA. The CDR3 is made up of 12 amino acids. This CDR3 is CATFGAAPSYTF.

The chain is built from TRBV14 and TRBJ2-2. The CDR3 totals 14 residues. Germline V CDR1 and CDR2: SGHDN, FVKESK. This CDR3 reads CASSQETLGGELFF.